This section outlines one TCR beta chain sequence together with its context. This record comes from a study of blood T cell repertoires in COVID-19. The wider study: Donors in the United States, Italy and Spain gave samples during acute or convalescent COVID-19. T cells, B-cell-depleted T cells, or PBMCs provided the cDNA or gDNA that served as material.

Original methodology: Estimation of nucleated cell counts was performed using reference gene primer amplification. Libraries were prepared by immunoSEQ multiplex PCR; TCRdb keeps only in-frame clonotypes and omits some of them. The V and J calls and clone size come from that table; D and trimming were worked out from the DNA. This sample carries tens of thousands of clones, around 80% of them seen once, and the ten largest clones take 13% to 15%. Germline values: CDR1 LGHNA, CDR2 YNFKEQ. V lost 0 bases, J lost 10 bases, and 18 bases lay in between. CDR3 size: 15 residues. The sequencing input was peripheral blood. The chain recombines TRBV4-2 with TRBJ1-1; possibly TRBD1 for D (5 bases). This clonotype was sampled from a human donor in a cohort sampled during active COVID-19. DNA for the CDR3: TGTGCCAGCAGCCAAGATCTTGCAGGCAAAGGGGCAGCTTTCTTT. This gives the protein CASSQDLAGKGAAFF.